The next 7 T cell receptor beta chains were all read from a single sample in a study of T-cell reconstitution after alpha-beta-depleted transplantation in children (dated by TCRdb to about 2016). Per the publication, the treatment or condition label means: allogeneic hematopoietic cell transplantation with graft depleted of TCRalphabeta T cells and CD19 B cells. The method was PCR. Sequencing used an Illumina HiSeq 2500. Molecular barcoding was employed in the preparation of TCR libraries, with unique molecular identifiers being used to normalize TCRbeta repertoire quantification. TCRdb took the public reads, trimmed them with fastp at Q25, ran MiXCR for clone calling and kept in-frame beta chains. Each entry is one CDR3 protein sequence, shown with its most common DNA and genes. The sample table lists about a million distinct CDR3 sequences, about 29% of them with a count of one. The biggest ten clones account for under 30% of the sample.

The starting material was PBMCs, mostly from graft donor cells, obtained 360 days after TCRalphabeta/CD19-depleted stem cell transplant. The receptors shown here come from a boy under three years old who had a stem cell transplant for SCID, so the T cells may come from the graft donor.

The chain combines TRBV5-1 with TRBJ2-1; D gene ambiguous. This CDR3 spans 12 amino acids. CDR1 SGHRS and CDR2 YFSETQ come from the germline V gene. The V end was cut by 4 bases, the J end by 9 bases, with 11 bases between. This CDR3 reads CASSDRVGEQFF. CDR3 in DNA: TGCGCCAGCAGCGATAGGGTGGGTGAGCAGTTCTTC.

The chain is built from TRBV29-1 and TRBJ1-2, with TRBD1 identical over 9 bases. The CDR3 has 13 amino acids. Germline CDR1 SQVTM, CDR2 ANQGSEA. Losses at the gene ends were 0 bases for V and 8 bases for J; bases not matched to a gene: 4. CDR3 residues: CSVEDNRGHGYTF. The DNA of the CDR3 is TGCAGCGTTGAAGATAACAGGGGGCACGGCTACACCTTC. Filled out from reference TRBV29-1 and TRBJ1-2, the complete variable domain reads SAVISQKPSRDICQRGTSLTIQCQVDSQVTMMFWYRQQPGQSLTLIATANQGSEATYESGFVIDKFPISRPNLTFSTLTVSNMSPEDSSIYLCSVEDNRGHGYTFGSGTRLTVV.

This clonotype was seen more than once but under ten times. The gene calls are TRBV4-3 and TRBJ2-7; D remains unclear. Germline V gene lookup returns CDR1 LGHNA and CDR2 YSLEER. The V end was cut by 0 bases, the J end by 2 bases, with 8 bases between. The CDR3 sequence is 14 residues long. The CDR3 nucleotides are TGCGCCAGCAGCCAAGATCCTGGGACCTACGAGCAGTACTTC. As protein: CASSQDPGTYEQYF.

CDR3 residues: CASSSSTPSRYIQYF. The CDR3 DNA sequence: TGTGCCAGCAGCTCTTCGACACCCTCCCGCTACATTCAGTACTTC. The chain links TRBV7-2 to TRBJ2-4; D is unclear. CDR3 length equals 15 residues. The germline gives CDR1 SGHTA, CDR2 FQGNSA. Trimming cost V 4 bases and J 8 bases, with 18 bases left between them.

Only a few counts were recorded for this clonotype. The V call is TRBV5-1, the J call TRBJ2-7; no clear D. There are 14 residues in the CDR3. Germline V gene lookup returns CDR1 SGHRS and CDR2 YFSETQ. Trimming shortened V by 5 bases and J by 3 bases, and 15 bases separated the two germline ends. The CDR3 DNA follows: TGCGCCAGCAGGGTCAGCACGGTAAGCTACGAGCAGTACTTC. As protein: CASRVSTVSYEQYF.

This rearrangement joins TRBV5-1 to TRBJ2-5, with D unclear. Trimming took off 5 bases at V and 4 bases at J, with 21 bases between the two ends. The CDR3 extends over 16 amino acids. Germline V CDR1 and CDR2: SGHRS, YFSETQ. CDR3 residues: CASSPGKTTIRETQYF. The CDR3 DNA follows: TGCGCCAGCAGTCCCGGTAAGACAACGATACGAGAGACCCAGTACTTC.

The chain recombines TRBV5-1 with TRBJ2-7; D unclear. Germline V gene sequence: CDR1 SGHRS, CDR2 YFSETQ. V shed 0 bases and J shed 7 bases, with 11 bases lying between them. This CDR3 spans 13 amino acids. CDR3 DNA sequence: TGCGCCAGCAGCTTGGATCCAGTTTTGGAGCAGTACTTC. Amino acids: CASSLDPVLEQYF.